Each of the 21 T cell receptor beta chains below was sequenced from the same sample in a study of blood T cell repertoires in COVID-19. Sequenced by immunoSEQ multiplex PCR; TCRdb stores in-frame clones only, minus some. The sample has fewer than 110,000 clones, 89% seen once. Sequencing was carried out using peripheral blood. These receptors were obtained from a woman at least 80 years old in a cohort sampled during active COVID-19.

This chain connects TRBV5-1 to TRBJ2-7; TRBD2 matches at 9 bases. The germline V gene has CDR1 SGHRS and CDR2 YFSETQ. This CDR3 contains 15 residues. With 7 bases clipped from V and 1 base from J, the junction kept 9 bases outside the gene matches. The CDR3 loop is CASRLGLAGSYEQYF. The CDR3 DNA reads TGCGCCAGCCGCCTGGGGCTAGCGGGGTCCTACGAGCAGTACTTC.

This clone was seen only once. The chain recombines TRBV5-1 with TRBJ1-6, with TRBD1 as a possible D gene (5 bases). The ends were cut back, 1 base at V and 9 bases at J, with 26 bases in the middle. This CDR3 contains 19 residues. Germline V gene sequence: CDR1 SGHRS, CDR2 YFSETQ. The CDR3 DNA reads TGCGCCAGCAGCTTGTCGGGACTCCCTCCCCGGGGTAGAATTTCACCCCTCCACTTT. Its translation is CASSLSGLPPRGRISPLHF.

The chain has TRBV2 and TRBJ2-3; D possibly corresponds to TRBD2 (6 bases). The CDR3 is 14 amino acids. Germline loops: CDR1 SNHLY, CDR2 FYNNEI. Trimming shortened V by 4 bases and J by 2 bases, and 10 bases separated the two germline ends. For the CDR3, the DNA is TGTGCCAGCAGTGTGGAGGGCGACACAGATACGCAGTATTTT. It specifies CASSVEGDTDTQYF.

The genes are TRBV27 and TRBJ2-7; 7 bases line up with TRBD1. This CDR3 has 15 amino acids. Germline V gene lookup returns CDR1 MNHEY and CDR2 SMNVEV (reference sequence). Germline trimming cut 6 bases from V and 3 bases from J; bases unmatched to any gene: 11. For the CDR3, the DNA is TGTGCCAGCAGGCCTCGGGTCGGACAGGTCTACGAGCAGTACTTC. This sequence encodes CASRPRVGQVYEQYF.

This rearrangement joins TRBV21-1 to TRBJ2-3; TRBD2, the table's D call, lacks a check against the DNA. TRBV21-1 is a recognized pseudogene. The CDR3 contains 19 residues. CDR3 DNA sequence: TGTGCCAGCAGCAAAGCGCCCCGGGGTAGCGGGAGCTCGACAGATACGCAGTATTTT. The encoded protein is CASSKAPRGSGSSTDTQYF.

V usage is TRBV25-1 and J usage is TRBJ1-2; no definite D call. The germline gives CDR1 MGHDK, CDR2 SYGVNS. The CDR3 length is 13 residues. V lost 5 bases to trimming and J lost 8 bases, with 15 bases between them. The chain's CDR3 is CASSNEGSRGYTF. CDR3 in DNA: TGTGCCAGCAGTAATGAAGGGAGTCGGGGCTACACCTTC.

The chain joins TRBV5-6 to TRBJ2-4; perhaps TRBD1 as D (6 bases). This CDR3 is 17 amino acids long. Germline CDR1 is SGHDT and CDR2 is YYEEEE. V lost 4 bases and J lost 0, with 17 bases in between. Here the CDR3 reads CASSLGQLKLAKNIQYF. The DNA for the CDR3 is TGTGCCAGCAGCCTAGGACAGCTTAAGCTAGCCAAAAACATTCAGTACTTC.

The chain uses TRBV18 and TRBJ2-7, with 11 positions matching TRBD2. With V trimmed by 3 bases and J by 0 bases, 1 base remained unmatched. Germline-derived CDR1 and CDR2 are KGHSH and LQKENI. The CDR3 is 15 residues long. The CDR3 nucleotides are TGTGCCAGCTCACCCACTAGCGGGAGCTCCTACGAGCAGTACTTC. Translation gives CASSPTSGSSYEQYF.

The gene calls are TRBV18 and TRBJ1-2; unclear D gene. There are 16 residues in the CDR3. V was trimmed by 3 bases and J by 6 bases, leaving 20 bases between them. The germline CDR1 and CDR2 sequences are KGHSH and LQKENI. CDR3 loop: CASSPLTLEGINGYTF. The DNA of the CDR3 is TGTGCCAGCTCACCCCTAACGCTAGAAGGTATTAATGGCTACACCTTC.

The CDR3 DNA sequence: TGTGCCAGCTCACCAGACCGGGACAGGGCTACAGAAGCCTCCTACGAGCAGTACTTC. Translating it yields CASSPDRDRATEASYEQYF. The chain joins TRBV18 to TRBJ2-7; 9 bases match TRBD1. From germline, CDR1 is KGHSH and CDR2 LQKENI. The CDR3 covers 19 residues. Trimming took 2 bases from V and 0 from J; bases not matched to a gene: 14.

The J gene is TRBJ1-2, the V gene TRBV5-1; D is unresolved. This CDR3 is built from 11 residues. Per germline, CDR1 SGHRS and CDR2 YFSETQ. V was clipped by 5 bases and J by 4 bases, with 6 bases between them. The CDR3 DNA reads TGCGCCAGCAGAGCTAGCTATGGCTACACCTTC. Its protein is CASRASYGYTF.

The rearrangement uses TRBV28 and TRBJ2-1; 7 bases are a match to TRBD1. The length of the CDR3 is 13 residues. Germline lookup yields CDR1 MDHEN and CDR2 SYDVKM. The V segment lost 6 bases and the J segment 9 bases; nucleotides outside the gene matches: 8. CDR3 coding DNA: TGTGCCAGCAGACCTGACAGGGTCGGTGAGCAGTTCTTC. Its translation: CASRPDRVGEQFF. The full variable domain, its missing parts supplied by reference TRBV28 and TRBJ2-1, is DVKVTQSSRYLVKRTGEKVFLECVQDMDHENMFWYRQDPGLGLRLIYFSYDVKMKEKGDIPEGYSVSREKKERFSLILESASTNQTSMYLCASRPDRVGEQFFGPGTRLTVL.

The V gene is TRBV7-9, the J gene TRBJ2-1; 9 positions agree with TRBD2. Unmatched junction bases numbered 18, after V lost 5 bases and J lost 10 bases. The CDR3 has 17 residues. Germline V gene data show CDR1 as SEHNR and CDR2 as FQNEAQ (reference sequence). CDR3 residues: CASSQAVHSGGPSEQFF. The CDR3 DNA is TGTGCCAGCAGCCAAGCAGTACACAGCGGGGGGCCTAGCGAGCAGTTCTTC.

The chain recombines TRBV29-1 with TRBJ1-1; D remains unclear. The CDR3 consists of 13 residues. V lost 1 base and J 1 base, leaving 7 bases between the germline ends. The germline gives CDR1 SQVTM, CDR2 ANQGSEA. CDR3 sequence (DNA): TGCAGCGTTGAAGCCCGGGGGAACACTGAAGCTTTCTTT. The encoded protein is CSVEARGNTEAFF.

The chain links TRBV2 to TRBJ2-3, with 7 bases matching TRBD2. The V segment lost 11 bases and the J segment 4 bases; nucleotides outside the gene matches: 9. Germline values: CDR1 SNHLY, CDR2 FYNNEI. The CDR3 loop spans 13 amino acids. In DNA form, the CDR3 reads TGTGCCGGGAGGGTGGGGGACTCAGATACGCAGTATTTT. Translating it yields CAGRVGDSDTQYF.

The chain links TRBV2 to TRBJ2-4; TRBD2 agrees at 12 bases. CDR3 length: 18 residues. The J segment lost 0 bases and the V segment lost 6 bases, leaving 9 bases of the junction unmatched. Germline CDR1 reads SNHLY; CDR2 reads FYNNEI. CDR3 region: CASSGGTSGSLAKNIQYF. The CDR3 bases are TGTGCCAGCAGCGGGGGGACTAGCGGGTCCCTAGCCAAAAACATTCAGTACTTC.

The CDR3 here is CASTALRDRANYGYTF. DNA for the CDR3: TGTGCCAGCACCGCCCTCCGGGACAGAGCTAACTATGGCTACACCTTC. The V gene is TRBV2, the J gene TRBJ1-2; TRBD1 matches at 7 bases. The CDR3 spans 16 residues. J lost 0 bases, V lost 7 bases, and 11 bases had no gene match. Germline V gene lookup returns CDR1 SNHLY and CDR2 FYNNEI.

The V call is TRBV4-1, the J call TRBJ1-3; D is uncertain. The V end was cut by 0 bases, the J end by 0 bases, with 15 bases between. The CDR3 consists of 18 residues. The germline gives CDR1 MGHRA, CDR2 YSYEKL. CDR3 region: CASSQDFNSPFSGNTIYF. The CDR3 DNA sequence: TGCGCCAGCAGCCAAGATTTTAACAGCCCTTTCTCTGGAAACACCATATATTTT.

The chain is built from TRBV25-1 and TRBJ2-7, with 7 bases identical to TRBD1. From germline, CDR1 is MGHDK and CDR2 SYGVNS. Losses at the gene ends were 9 bases for V and 2 bases for J; bases not matched to a gene: 7. The CDR3 loop spans 13 amino acids. The CDR3 bases are TGTGCCAGATTTCCCGGGACAGCCTACGAGCAGTACTTC. This encodes CARFPGTAYEQYF.

This chain uses TRBV5-1 with TRBJ2-5, with a weak D call TRBD2 (5 bases). The V and J ends lost 0 bases and 0 bases respectively, with 9 bases between them. The CDR3 totals 15 residues. Germline values: CDR1 SGHRS, CDR2 YFSETQ. DNA for the CDR3: TGCGCCAGCAGCTTGGGGTCGGGGTACCAAGAGACCCAGTACTTC. As protein: CASSLGSGYQETQYF.

The chain combines TRBV5-1 with TRBJ1-1, with 7 bases lining up with TRBD1. The CDR3 length is 15 residues. Unmatched junction bases numbered 8, after V lost 5 bases and J lost 1 base. The germline gives CDR1 SGHRS, CDR2 YFSETQ. This chain's CDR3 is CASSLRQGRNTEAFF. In DNA form, the CDR3 reads TGCGCCAGCAGTTTAAGACAGGGTAGGAACACTGAAGCTTTCTTT. Filled out from reference TRBV5-1 and TRBJ1-1, the complete variable domain reads KAGVTQTPRYLIKTRGQQVTLSCSPISGHRSVSWYQQTPGQGLQFLFEYFSETQRNKGNFPGRFSGRQFSNSRSEMNVSTLELGDSALYLCASSLRQGRNTEAFFGQGTRLTVV.